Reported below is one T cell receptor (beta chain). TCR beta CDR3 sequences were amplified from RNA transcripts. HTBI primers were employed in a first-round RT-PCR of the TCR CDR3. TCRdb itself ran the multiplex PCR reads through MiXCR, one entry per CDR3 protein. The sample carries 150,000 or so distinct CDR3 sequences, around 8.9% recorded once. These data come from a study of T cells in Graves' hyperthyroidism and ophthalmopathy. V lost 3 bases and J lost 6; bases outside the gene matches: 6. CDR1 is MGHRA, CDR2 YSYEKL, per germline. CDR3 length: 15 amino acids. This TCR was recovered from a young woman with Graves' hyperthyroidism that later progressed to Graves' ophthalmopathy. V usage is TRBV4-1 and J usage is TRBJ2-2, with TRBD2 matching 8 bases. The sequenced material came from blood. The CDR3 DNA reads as TGCGCCAGCAGCCAGGCGGGGGGAACCCCCGGGGAGCTGTTTTTT. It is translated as CASSQAGGTPGELFF.